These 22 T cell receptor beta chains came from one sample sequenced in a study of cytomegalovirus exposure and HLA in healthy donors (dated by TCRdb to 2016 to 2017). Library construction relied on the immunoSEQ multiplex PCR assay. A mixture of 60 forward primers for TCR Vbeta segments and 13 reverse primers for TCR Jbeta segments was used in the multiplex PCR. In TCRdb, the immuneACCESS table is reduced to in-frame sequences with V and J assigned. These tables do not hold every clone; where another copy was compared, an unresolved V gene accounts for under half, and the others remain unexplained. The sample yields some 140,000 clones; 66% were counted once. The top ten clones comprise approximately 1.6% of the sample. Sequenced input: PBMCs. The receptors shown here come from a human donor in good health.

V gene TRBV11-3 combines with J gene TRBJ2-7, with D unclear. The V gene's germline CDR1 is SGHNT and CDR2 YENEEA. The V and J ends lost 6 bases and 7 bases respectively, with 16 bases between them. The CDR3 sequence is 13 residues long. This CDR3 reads CASSPTERSEQYF. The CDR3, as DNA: TGTGCCAGCAGTCCAACAGAACGGTCGGAGCAGTACTTC.

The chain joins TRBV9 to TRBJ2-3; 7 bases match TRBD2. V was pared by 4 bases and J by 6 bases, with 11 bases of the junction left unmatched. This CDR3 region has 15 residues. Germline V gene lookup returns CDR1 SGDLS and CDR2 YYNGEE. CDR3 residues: CASSTKTRESDTQYF. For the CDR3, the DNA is TGTGCCAGCAGCACAAAGACGCGGGAGTCGGATACGCAGTATTTT.

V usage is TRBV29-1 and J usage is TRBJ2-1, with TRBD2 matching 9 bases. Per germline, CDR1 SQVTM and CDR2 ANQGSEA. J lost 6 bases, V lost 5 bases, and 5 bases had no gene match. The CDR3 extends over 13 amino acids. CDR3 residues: CSVTAGGPNEQFF. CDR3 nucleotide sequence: TGCAGCGTTACCGCGGGAGGGCCCAATGAGCAGTTCTTC.

The CDR3 spells CASSLDLTSEATGELFF. Written as DNA, the CDR3 is TGTGCCAGCAGCTTAGATTTGACTAGCGAAGCGACCGGGGAGCTGTTTTTT. The genes are TRBV11-1 and TRBJ2-2; TRBD2 aligns across 8 bases. Losses at the gene ends were 1 base for V and 5 bases for J; bases not matched to a gene: 9. The CDR3 extends over 17 amino acids. Germline V lookup: CDR1 SGHAT, CDR2 FQDESV (reference sequence).

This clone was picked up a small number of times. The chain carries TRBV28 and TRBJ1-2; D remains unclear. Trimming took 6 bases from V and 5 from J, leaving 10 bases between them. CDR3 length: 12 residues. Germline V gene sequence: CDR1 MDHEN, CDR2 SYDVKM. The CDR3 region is CASSAAGYGYTF. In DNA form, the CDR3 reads TGTGCCAGCAGCGCTGCGGGGTATGGCTACACCTTC.

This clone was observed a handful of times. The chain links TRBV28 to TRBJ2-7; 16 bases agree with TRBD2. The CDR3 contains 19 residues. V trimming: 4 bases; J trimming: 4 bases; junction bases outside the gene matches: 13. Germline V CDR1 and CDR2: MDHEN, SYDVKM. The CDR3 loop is CASSSPFGTSGRAGYEQYF. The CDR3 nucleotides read TGTGCCAGCAGTTCCCCTTTCGGGACTAGCGGGAGGGCCGGGTACGAGCAGTACTTC.

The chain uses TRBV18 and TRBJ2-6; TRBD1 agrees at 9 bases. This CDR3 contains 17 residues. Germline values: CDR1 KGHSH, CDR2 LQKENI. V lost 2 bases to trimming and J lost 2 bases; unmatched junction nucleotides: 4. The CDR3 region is CASSPMGQGTGANVLTF. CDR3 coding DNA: TGTGCCAGCTCACCAATGGGACAGGGTACTGGGGCCAACGTCCTGACTTTC.

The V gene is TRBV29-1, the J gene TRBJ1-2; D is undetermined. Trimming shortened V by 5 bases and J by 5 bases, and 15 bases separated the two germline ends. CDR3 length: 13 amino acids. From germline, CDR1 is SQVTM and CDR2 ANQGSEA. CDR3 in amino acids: CSVSVGRGYGYTF. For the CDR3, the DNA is TGCAGCGTTTCCGTTGGCAGAGGATATGGCTACACCTTC.

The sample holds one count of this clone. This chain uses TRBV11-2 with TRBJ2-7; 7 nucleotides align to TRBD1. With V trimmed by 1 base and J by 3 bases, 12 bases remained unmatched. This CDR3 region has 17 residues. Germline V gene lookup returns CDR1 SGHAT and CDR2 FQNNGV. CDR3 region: CASSLGLPSTGNYEQYF. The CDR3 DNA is TGTGCCAGCAGCTTAGGCCTCCCCTCGACAGGGAACTACGAGCAGTACTTC.

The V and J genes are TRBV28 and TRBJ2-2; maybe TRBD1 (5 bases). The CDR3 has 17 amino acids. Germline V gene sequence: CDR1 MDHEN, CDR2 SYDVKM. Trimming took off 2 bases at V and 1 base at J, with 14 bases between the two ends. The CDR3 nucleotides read TGTGCCAGCAGTTTAACGGCTGGGGCTGGGAACACCGGGGAGCTGTTTTTT. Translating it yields CASSLTAGAGNTGELFF.

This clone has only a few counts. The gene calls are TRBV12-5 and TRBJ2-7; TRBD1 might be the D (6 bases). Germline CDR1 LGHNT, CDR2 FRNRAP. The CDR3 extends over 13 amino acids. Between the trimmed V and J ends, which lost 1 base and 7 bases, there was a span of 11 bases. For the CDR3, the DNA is TGTGCTAGTGGTTTGGAAAGCGACAGGGAGCAGTACTTC. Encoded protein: CASGLESDREQYF.

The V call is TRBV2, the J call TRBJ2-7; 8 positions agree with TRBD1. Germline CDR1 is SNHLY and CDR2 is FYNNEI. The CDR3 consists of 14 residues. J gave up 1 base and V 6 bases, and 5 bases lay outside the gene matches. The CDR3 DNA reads TGTGCCAGCAGGGGACAGGTCATATCCTACGAGCAGTACTTC. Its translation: CASRGQVISYEQYF.

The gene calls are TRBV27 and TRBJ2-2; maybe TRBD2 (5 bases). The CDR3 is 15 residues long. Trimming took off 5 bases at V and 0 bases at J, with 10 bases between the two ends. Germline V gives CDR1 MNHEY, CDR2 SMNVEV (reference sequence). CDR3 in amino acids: CASSPPGANTGELFF. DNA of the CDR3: TGTGCCAGCAGTCCCCCCGGGGCGAACACCGGGGAGCTGTTTTTT.

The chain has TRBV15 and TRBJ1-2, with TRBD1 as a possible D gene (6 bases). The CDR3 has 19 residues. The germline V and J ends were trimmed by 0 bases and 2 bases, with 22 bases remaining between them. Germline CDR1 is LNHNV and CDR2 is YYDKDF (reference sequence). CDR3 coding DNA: TGTGCCACCAGCAGAGATCTGCCGCCAGGGACACCTTCCAACTATGGCTACACCTTC. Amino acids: CATSRDLPPGTPSNYGYTF.

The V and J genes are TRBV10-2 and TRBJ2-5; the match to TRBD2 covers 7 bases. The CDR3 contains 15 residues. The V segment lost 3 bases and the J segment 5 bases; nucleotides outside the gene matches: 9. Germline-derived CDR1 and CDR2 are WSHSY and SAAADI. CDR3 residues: CASSDPRLADETQYF. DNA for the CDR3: TGCGCCAGCAGTGACCCGCGGCTAGCGGACGAGACCCAGTACTTC.

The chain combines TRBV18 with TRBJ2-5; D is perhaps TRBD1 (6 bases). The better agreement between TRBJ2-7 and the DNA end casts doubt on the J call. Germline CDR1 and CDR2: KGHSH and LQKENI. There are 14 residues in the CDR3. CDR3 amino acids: CASSQQGEAYEQYF. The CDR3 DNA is TGTGCCAGCTCACAACAGGGAGAGGCCTACGAGCAGTACTTC.

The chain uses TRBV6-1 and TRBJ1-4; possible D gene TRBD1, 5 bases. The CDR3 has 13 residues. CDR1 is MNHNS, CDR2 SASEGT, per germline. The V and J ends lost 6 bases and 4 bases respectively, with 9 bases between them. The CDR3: CASSGGFNEKLFF. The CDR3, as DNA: TGTGCCAGCAGCGGGGGATTTAATGAAAAACTGTTTTTT.

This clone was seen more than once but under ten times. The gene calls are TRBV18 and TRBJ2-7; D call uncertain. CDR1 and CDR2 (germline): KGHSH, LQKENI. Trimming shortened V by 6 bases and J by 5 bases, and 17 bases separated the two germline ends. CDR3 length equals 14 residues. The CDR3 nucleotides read TGTGCCAGCTCCCGCTCTAGTAGTGCGGACGAGCAGTACTTC. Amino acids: CASSRSSSADEQYF.

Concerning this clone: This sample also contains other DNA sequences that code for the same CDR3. CDR3 residues: CASSLGTSGSYEQYF. In nucleotides, the CDR3 is TGTGCCAGCAGCCTCGGGACTAGCGGGAGCTACGAGCAGTACTTC. This chain connects TRBV9 to TRBJ2-7; 14 nucleotides line up with TRBD2. V lost 4 bases to trimming and J lost 3 bases; unmatched junction nucleotides: 3. The CDR3 spans 15 residues. Germline V gene data show CDR1 as SGDLS and CDR2 as YYNGEE. Filled out from reference TRBV9 and TRBJ2-7, the complete variable domain reads DSGVTQTPKHLITATGQRVTLRCSPRSGDLSVYWYQQSLDQGLQFLIQYYNGEERAKGNILERFSAQQFPDLHSELNLSSLELGDSALYFCASSLGTSGSYEQYFGPGTRLTVT.

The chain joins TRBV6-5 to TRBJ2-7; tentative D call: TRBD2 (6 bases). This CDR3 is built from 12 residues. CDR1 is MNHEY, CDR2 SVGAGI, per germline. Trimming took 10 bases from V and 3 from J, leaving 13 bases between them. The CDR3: CATRVEGYEQYF. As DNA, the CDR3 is TGTGCCACCAGGGTGGAGGGCTACGAGCAGTACTTC.

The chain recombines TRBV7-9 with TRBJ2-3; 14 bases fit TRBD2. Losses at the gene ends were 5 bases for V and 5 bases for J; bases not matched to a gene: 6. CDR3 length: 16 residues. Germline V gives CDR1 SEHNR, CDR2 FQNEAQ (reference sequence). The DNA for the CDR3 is TGTGCCAGCAGCCGGACTAGCGGGAGGTTCCAAGATACGCAGTATTTT. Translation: CASSRTSGRFQDTQYF.

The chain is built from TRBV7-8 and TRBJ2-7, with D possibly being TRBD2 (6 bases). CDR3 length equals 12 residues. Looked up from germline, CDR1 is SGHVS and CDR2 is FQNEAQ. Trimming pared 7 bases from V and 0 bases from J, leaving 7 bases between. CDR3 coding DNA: TGTGCCAGCACTAGCGACTCCTACGAGCAGTACTTC. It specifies CASTSDSYEQYF.